One sample yielded the 10 T cell receptor beta chains listed below, sequenced in a study of cytomegalovirus exposure and HLA in healthy donors. Repertoires were generated with immunoSEQ multiplex PCR, while TCRdb's copy carries only in-frame clones and drops some. The sample records 200,000 to 250,000 clones, over 75% being singletons. The specimen was PBMCs. The receptors derive from a woman between 18 and 29 years old in good health and CMV-seropositive.

The chain combines TRBV4-1 with TRBJ1-5; D is unresolved. Trimming left V 0 bases short and J 4 bases short, with 10 bases between. The CDR3 runs to 15 residues. Germline loops: CDR1 MGHRA, CDR2 YSYEKL. CDR3 loop: CASSQDRGFNQPQHF. The CDR3 bases are TGCGCCAGCAGCCAAGACCGCGGATTTAATCAGCCCCAGCATTTT.

The genes are TRBV30 and TRBJ2-3; TRBD2 is a possible D gene (5 bases). The CDR3 spans 14 residues. The V gene's germline CDR1 is GTSNPN and CDR2 SVGIG (reference sequence). V was trimmed by 2 bases and J by 2 bases, leaving 11 bases between them. In DNA, the CDR3 is TGTGCCTGGAGTAAGCGGATGGTCACAGATACGCAGTATTTT. Amino acids: CAWSKRMVTDTQYF.

This clone turned up a few times. This chain links TRBV6-1 with TRBJ2-5; 10 bases line up with TRBD2. Per the germline V gene, CDR1 is MNHNS and CDR2 is SASEGT. J gave up 5 bases and V 3 bases, and 6 bases lay outside the gene matches. This CDR3 region has 15 residues. The CDR3 loop reads CASSELAGEQETQYF. The CDR3, as DNA: TGTGCCAGCAGTGAGCTAGCGGGAGAACAGGAGACCCAGTACTTC.

The chain has TRBV5-1 and TRBJ1-4; possibly TRBD1 for D (5 bases). Per germline, CDR1 SGHRS and CDR2 YFSETQ. Trimming shortened V by 1 base and J by 4 bases, and 8 bases separated the two germline ends. The CDR3 totals 14 residues. The CDR3 coding sequence is TGCGCCAGCAGCTTGACGGGGGATAATGAAAAACTGTTTTTT. Translating it yields CASSLTGDNEKLFF. Using reference TRBV5-1 and TRBJ1-4 for the parts outside the CDR3, the full variable domain is KAGVTQTPRYLIKTRGQQVTLSCSPISGHRSVSWYQQTPGQGLQFLFEYFSETQRNKGNFPGRFSGRQFSNSRSEMNVSTLELGDSALYLCASSLTGDNEKLFFGSGTQLSVL.

The chain has TRBV7-2 and TRBJ1-3; D uncertain. Trimming stripped 3 bases from V and 4 bases from J, with 4 bases between. The CDR3 consists of 12 residues. Germline V gene lookup returns CDR1 SGHTA and CDR2 FQGNSA. The CDR3 DNA reads TGTGCCAGCAGCTTCCCGGGAAACACCATATATTTT. Translating gives CASSFPGNTIYF.

The chain links TRBV5-5 to TRBJ2-7, with D maybe TRBD2 (6 bases). Trimming stripped 0 bases from V and 0 bases from J, with 13 bases between. Germline CDR1 is SGHKS and CDR2 is YYEKEE (reference sequence). There are 16 residues in the CDR3. The CDR3 loop reads CASSLGGGIFSYEQYF. The CDR3 coding sequence is TGTGCCAGCAGCTTGGGGGGAGGTATATTCTCCTACGAGCAGTACTTC. The whole variable domain, filled in from reference TRBV5-5 and TRBJ2-7, reads DAGVTQSPTHLIKTRGQQVTLRCSPISGHKSVSWYQQVLGQGPQFIFQYYEKEERGRGNFPDRFSARQFPNYSSELNVNALLLGDSALYLCASSLGGGIFSYEQYFGPGTRLTVT.

V usage is TRBV5-4 and J usage is TRBJ1-1; D is ambiguous. This CDR3 is built from 13 residues. Germline V lookup: CDR1 SGHNT, CDR2 YYREEE (reference sequence). Trimming removed 2 bases from V and 5 bases from J, with 10 bases in between. In nucleotides, the CDR3 is TGTGCCAGCAGCTTCGAGACGGGGACTGAAGCTTTCTTT. This sequence encodes CASSFETGTEAFF.

This clone appeared once. V usage is TRBV28 and J usage is TRBJ1-1; 9 bases line up with TRBD1. The V segment lost 8 bases and the J segment 4 bases; nucleotides outside the gene matches: 5. The CDR3 totals 13 residues. Per the germline V gene, CDR1 is MDHEN and CDR2 is SYDVKM. CDR3 DNA sequence: TGTGCCAGCCGACCGACAGGGGGCACTGAAGCTTTCTTT. Protein sequence: CASRPTGGTEAFF. The whole variable domain, filled in from reference TRBV28 and TRBJ1-1, reads DVKVTQSSRYLVKRTGEKVFLECVQDMDHENMFWYRQDPGLGLRLIYFSYDVKMKEKGDIPEGYSVSREKKERFSLILESASTNQTSMYLCASRPTGGTEAFFGQGTRLTVV.

This chain links TRBV2 with TRBJ2-1, with D unresolved. CDR3 length equals 13 residues. CDR1 is SNHLY and CDR2 is FYNNEI in the germline V gene. V lost 1 base and J 7 bases, leaving 8 bases between the germline ends. CDR3 DNA sequence: TGTGCCAGCAGTGAAGATAGGCGGAATGAGCAGTTCTTC. This translates into CASSEDRRNEQFF.

V and J are TRBV25-1 and TRBJ2-3; no definite D call. In germline, CDR1 is MGHDK, CDR2 SYGVNS. The V and J ends lost 4 bases and 0 bases respectively, with 11 bases between them. The CDR3 has 15 residues. CDR3 coding DNA: TGTGCCAGCAGTGGGGCACGCCGAAGCACAGATACGCAGTATTTT. Translated: CASSGARRSTDTQYF.